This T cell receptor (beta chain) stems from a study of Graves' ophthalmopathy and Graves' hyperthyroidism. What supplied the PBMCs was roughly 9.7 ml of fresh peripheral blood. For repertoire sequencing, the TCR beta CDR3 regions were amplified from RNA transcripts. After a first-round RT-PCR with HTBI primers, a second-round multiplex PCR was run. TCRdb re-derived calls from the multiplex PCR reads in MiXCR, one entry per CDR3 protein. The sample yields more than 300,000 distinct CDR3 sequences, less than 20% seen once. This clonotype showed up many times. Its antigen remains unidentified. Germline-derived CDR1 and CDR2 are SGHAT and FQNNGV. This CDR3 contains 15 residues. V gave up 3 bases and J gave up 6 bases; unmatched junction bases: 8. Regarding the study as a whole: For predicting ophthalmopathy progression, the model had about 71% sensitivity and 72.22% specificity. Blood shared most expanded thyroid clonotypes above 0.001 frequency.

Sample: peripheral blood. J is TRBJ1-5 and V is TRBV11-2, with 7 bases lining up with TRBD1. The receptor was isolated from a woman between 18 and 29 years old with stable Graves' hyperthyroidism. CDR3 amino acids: CASSFQGGGSQPQHF. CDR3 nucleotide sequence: TGTGCCAGCAGCTTTCAGGGGGGAGGGAGTCAGCCCCAGCATTTT.